Shown below are 5 T cell receptor beta chains from a single sample sequenced in a study of T cell changes during pregnancy in multiple sclerosis. The assay was immunoSEQ multiplex PCR, and TCRdb's table has in-frame clones only and misses some. Of more than 70,000 clones in the sample, approximately 92% are singletons; the top ten hold over 2%. This specimen consisted of peripheral blood, obtained before pregnancy. These receptors were taken from a female donor with multiple sclerosis, enrolled in a pregnancy study.

The chain employs TRBV11-2 and TRBJ1-1; D remains unclear. Trimming shortened V by 1 base and J by 2 bases, and 5 bases separated the two germline ends. The CDR3 extends over 13 amino acids. The V gene's germline CDR1 is SGHAT and CDR2 FQNNGV. The CDR3 loop reads CASSLARNTEAFF. CDR3 coding DNA: TGTGCCAGCAGCTTAGCCAGAAACACTGAAGCTTTCTTT.

The chain employs TRBV7-4 and TRBJ2-7; D is perhaps TRBD2 (5 bases). This CDR3 has 11 residues. V was cut by 11 bases and J by 1 base, with 9 bases left in between. Per the germline V gene, CDR1 is SGHVT and CDR2 is SQSDAQ. CDR3 loop: CAVRGSYEQYF. The CDR3 coding sequence is TGTGCCGTCCGCGGGTCCTACGAGCAGTACTTC.

This rearrangement joins TRBV4-3 to TRBJ1-1; D ambiguous. This CDR3 comprises 20 residues. V was cut by 0 bases and J by 1 base, with 24 bases left in between. CDR1 and CDR2 from the germline V gene are LGHNA and YSLEER. The CDR3 sequence: CASSQDILSWEGLGNTEAFF. CDR3 sequence (DNA): TGCGCCAGCAGCCAAGATATTCTTAGCTGGGAGGGCCTGGGGAACACTGAAGCTTTCTTT.

This clone was detected once. V usage is TRBV6-5 and J usage is TRBJ2-7; 10 nucleotides agree with TRBD2. From germline, CDR1 is MNHEY and CDR2 SVGAGI. Germline trimming cut 5 bases from V and 7 bases from J; bases unmatched to any gene: 5. The CDR3 length is 13 residues. CDR3 nucleotides: TGTGCCAGCAGTGGGGGACTAGCGAGGGAGCAGTACTTC. It translates to CASSGGLAREQYF.

The chain uses TRBV11-2 and TRBJ1-2; a weak D match, TRBD1 (6 bases). V was shortened by 4 bases and J by 8 bases, with 20 bases between the two germline ends. CDR3 length: 15 amino acids. Germline CDR1 SGHAT, CDR2 FQNNGV. The CDR3 loop is CASSSQGFHGYGYTF. CDR3 DNA: TGTGCCAGCAGCTCACAGGGCTTCCATGGGTACGGCTACACCTTC.